This T cell receptor (beta chain) was profiled in a study of cytomegalovirus exposure and HLA in healthy donors. Study-wide results and caveats: Altogether, 160 or so TCR beta chains were recorded as cytomegalovirus-associated. In an earlier analysis, about 87% or about 30%: the productive usage of most TCR beta V segments.

PCR used 60 Vbeta primers and 13 Jbeta primers. Sequenced by immunoSEQ multiplex PCR; TCRdb stores in-frame clones only, minus some. This sample's clone table lists some 130,000 clones. V lost 3 bases, J lost 2 bases, and 23 bases lay in between. The CDR3 sequence is 19 residues long. Per the germline V gene, CDR1 is MDHEN and CDR2 is SYDVKM. At the time of sampling, donors were nominally healthy, though unrecorded immune exposures were likely. In regard to this clone: What it binds is unknown.

The origin of this receptor is a middle-aged woman in good health and CMV-seropositive. Sequenced: PBMCs. This chain uses TRBV28 with TRBJ2-1, with a possible D match to TRBD2 (6 bases). The CDR3 DNA reads TGTGCCAGCAGTTTGGTGGGGCGAGGCGGGATAGGAACCTACAATGAGCAGTTCTTC. This codes for CASSLVGRGGIGTYNEQFF.